The source of this T cell receptor (beta chain) is a study of T-cell reconstitution after alpha-beta-depleted transplantation in children. Study-level points and caveats: Approximately two months post-transplant, alpha-beta T cells reportedly originated from several hundred expanded graft clones. Certain patients had high TCRbeta diversity at day 60, and it came from recipient T cells and thymic progenitors that survived.

This clonotype has only a few counts. Its antigen is unidentified. Preparation of the TCRbeta library was carried out with unique molecular identifiers. MiXCR, run by TCRdb on the PCR reads, gives a single entry per CDR3 protein. In the table there are hundreds of thousands of distinct CDR3 sequences, approximately 14% of which are singletons. The specimen was PBMCs, collected before TCRalphabeta/CD19-depleted stem cell transplant. This sequence originates from a girl aged 2 to 9 with congenital amegakaryocytic thrombocytopenia, due to receive a stem cell transplant.

CDR3 sequence (DNA): TGCAGTGCTAGAGCGGGGGGCCGGAGCCAGTACGAGCAGTACTTC. Translating gives CSARAGGRSQYEQYF. The chain links TRBV20-1 to TRBJ2-7, with D perhaps matching TRBD2 (7 bases). The CDR3 covers 15 residues. The V end was cut by 1 base, the J end by 4 bases, with 17 bases between. Germline V gene sequence: CDR1 DFQATT, CDR2 SNEGSKA (reference sequence).